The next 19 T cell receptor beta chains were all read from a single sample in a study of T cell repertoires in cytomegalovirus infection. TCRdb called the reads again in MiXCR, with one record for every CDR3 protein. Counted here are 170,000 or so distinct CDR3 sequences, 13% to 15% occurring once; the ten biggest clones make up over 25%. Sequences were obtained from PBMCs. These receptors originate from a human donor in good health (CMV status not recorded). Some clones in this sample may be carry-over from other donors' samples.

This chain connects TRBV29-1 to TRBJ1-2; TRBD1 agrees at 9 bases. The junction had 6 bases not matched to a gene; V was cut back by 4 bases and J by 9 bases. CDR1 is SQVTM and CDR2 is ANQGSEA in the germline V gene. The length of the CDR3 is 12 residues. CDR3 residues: CSVARTGASYTF. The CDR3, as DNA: TGCAGCGTTGCCCGGACAGGGGCAAGCTACACCTTC.

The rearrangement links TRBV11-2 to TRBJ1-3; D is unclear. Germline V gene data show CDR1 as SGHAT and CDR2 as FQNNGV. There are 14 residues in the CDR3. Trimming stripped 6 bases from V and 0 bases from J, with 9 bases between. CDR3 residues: CASSTGVSGNTIYF. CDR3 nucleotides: TGTGCCAGCAGTACCGGGGTCTCTGGAAACACCATATATTTT. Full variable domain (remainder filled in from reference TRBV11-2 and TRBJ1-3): EAGVAQSPRYKIIEKRQSVAFWCNPISGHATLYWYQQILGQGPKLLIQFQNNGVVDDSQLPKDRFSAERLKGVDSTLKIQPAKLEDSAVYLCASSTGVSGNTIYFGEGSWLTVV.

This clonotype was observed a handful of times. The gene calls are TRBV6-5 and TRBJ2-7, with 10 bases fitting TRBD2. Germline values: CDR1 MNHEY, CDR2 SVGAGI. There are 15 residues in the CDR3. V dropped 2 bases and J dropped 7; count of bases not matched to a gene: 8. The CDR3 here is CASSYDSGGLGEQYF. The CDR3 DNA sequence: TGTGCCAGCAGTTACGATAGCGGGGGGCTTGGGGAGCAGTACTTC.

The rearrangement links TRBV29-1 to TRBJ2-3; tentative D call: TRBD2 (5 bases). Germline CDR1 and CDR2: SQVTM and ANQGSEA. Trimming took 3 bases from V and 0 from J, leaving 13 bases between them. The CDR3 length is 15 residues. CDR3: CSVDGYGESTDTQYF. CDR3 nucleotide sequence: TGCAGCGTTGATGGGTACGGGGAAAGCACAGATACGCAGTATTTT.

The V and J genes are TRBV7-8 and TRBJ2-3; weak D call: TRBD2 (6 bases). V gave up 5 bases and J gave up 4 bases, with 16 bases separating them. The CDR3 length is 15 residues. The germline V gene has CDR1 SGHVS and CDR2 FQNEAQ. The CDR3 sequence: CASSQQSGGADTQYF. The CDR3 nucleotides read TGTGCCAGCAGCCAACAGTCAGGAGGGGCAGATACGCAGTATTTT.

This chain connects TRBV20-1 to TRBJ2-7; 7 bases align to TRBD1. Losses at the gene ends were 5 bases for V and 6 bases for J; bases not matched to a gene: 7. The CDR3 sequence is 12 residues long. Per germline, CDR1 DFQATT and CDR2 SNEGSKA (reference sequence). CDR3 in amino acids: CSAETDRAEQYF. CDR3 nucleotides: TGCAGTGCTGAAACCGACAGGGCCGAGCAGTACTTC.

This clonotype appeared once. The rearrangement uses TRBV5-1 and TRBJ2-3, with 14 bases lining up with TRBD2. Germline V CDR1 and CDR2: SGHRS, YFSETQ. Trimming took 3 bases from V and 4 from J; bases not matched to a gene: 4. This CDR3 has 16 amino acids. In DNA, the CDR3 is TGCGCCAGCAGCTCCCGACTAGCGGGAGGGCCAGATACGCAGTATTTT. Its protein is CASSSRLAGGPDTQYF.

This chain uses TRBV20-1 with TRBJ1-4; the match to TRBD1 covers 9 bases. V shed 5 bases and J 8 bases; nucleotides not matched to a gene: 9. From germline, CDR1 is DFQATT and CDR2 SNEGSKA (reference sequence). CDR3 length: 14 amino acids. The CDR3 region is CSARRTGEGEKLFF. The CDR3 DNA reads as TGCAGTGCTCGACGGACAGGGGAAGGCGAAAAACTGTTTTTT.

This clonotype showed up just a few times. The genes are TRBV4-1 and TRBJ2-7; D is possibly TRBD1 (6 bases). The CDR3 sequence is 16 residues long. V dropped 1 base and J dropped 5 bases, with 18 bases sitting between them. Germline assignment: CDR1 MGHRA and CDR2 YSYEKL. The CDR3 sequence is CASSQGQPQGINEQYF. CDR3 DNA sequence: TGCGCCAGCAGCCAAGGTCAACCGCAGGGGATAAACGAGCAGTACTTC.

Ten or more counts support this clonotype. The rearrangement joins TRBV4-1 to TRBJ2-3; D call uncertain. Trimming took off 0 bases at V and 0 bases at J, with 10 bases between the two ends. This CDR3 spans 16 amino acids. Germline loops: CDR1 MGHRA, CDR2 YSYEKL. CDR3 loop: CASSQDPAVSTDTQYF. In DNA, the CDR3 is TGCGCCAGCAGCCAAGACCCCGCGGTTAGCACAGATACGCAGTATTTT.

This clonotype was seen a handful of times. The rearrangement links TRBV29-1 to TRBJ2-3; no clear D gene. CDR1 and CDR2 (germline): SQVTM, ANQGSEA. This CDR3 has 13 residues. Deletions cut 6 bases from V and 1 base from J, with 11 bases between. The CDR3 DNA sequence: TGCAGCGTCTCTCTCCGGGGCACAGATACGCAGTATTTT. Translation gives CSVSLRGTDTQYF.

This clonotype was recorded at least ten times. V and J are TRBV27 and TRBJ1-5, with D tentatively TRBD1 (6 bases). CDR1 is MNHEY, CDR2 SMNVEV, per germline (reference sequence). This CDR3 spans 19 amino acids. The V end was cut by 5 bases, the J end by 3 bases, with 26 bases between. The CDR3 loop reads CASSPSVPVKLGHNQPQHF. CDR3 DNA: TGTGCCAGCAGTCCCTCGGTCCCAGTAAAGTTGGGACACAATCAGCCCCAGCATTTT.

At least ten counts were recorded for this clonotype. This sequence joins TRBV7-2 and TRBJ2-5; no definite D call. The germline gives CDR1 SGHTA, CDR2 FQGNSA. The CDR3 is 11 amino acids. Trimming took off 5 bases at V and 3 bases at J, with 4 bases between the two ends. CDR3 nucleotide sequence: TGTGCCAGCAGCCACAAAGAGACCCAGTACTTC. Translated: CASSHKETQYF.

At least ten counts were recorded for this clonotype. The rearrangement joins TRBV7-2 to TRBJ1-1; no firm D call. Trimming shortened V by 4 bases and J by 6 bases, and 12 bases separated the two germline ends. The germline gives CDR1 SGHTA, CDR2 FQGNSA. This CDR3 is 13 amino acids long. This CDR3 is CASSSRRGSEAFF. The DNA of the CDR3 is TGTGCCAGCAGCTCAAGACGGGGATCTGAAGCTTTCTTT.

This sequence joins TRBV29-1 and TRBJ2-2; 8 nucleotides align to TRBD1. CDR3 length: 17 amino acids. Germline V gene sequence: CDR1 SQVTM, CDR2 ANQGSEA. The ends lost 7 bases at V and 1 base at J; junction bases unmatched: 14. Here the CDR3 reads CSAVAPLRGRNTGELFF. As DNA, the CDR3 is TGCAGCGCAGTTGCTCCTCTCAGGGGGCGGAACACCGGGGAGCTGTTTTTT.

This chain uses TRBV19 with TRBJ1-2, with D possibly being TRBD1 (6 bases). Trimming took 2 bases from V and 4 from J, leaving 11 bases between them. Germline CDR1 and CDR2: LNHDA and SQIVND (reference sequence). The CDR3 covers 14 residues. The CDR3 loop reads CASSISTGLYGYTF. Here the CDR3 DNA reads TGTGCCAGTAGTATATCAACAGGGCTCTATGGCTACACCTTC.

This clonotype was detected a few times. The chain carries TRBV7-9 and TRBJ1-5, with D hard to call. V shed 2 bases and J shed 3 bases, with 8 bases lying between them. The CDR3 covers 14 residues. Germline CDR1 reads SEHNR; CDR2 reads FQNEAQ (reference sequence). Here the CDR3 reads CASSLLGNNQPQHF. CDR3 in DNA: TGTGCCAGCAGCTTATTGGGAAACAATCAGCCCCAGCATTTT.

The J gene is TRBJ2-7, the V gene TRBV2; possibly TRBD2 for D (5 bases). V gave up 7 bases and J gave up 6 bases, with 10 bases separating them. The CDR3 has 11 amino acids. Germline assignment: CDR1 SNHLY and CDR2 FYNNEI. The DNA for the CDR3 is TGTGCCAGCAATCGGGGTCCCGAGCAGTACTTC. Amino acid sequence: CASNRGPEQYF. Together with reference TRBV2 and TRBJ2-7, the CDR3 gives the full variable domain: EPEVTQTPSHQVTQMGQEVILRCVPISNHLYFYWYRQILGQKVEFLVSFYNNEISEKSEIFDDQFSVERPDGSNFTLKIRSTKLEDSAMYFCASNRGPEQYFGPGTRLTVT.

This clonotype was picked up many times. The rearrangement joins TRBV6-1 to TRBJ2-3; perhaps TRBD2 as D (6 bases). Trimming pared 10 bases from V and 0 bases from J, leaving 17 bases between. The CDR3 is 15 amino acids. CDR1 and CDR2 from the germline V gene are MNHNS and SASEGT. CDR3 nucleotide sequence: TGTGCCACCACATTAGCCGGGACTAGCACAGATACGCAGTATTTT. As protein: CATTLAGTSTDTQYF.